This T cell receptor (beta chain) was sequenced for a study of CD8+ T cells in alopecia areata. Extracted RNA was reverse transcribed into cDNA, the sequencing template. Only in-frame clones appear in the TCRdb table, and some are missing; sequencing was by immunoSEQ multiplex PCR. The data show under 250,000 clones, with roughly 57% seen just once and roughly 0.47% held by the top ten. Specimen: CD4+ T cells sorted from blood, collected at week 0. This TCR derives from a human donor with alopecia areata.

CDR3 nucleotide sequence: TGTGCCAGCAGTGCACGCGGGACCGCGGCAGATACGCAGTATTTT. Amino acid sequence: CASSARGTAADTQYF. The chain has TRBV2 and TRBJ2-3; D might be TRBD2 (6 bases). The V end lost 4 bases, the J end lost 4 bases, and 15 bases lay between the germline ends. This CDR3 spans 15 amino acids. Germline CDR1 SNHLY, CDR2 FYNNEI.